This T cell receptor (beta chain) originates from a study of blood T cell repertoires in COVID-19. Overall study: Donors in the United States, Italy and Spain gave samples during acute or convalescent COVID-19.

CDR3 size: 15 residues. Trimming took 2 bases from V and 7 from J, leaving 16 bases between them. The germline V gene has CDR1 SGHAT and CDR2 FQNNGV. As originally analysed: For nucleated cells, counts were estimated from reference gene primer amplification. This table comes from immunoSEQ multiplex PCR, and its TCRdb copy is limited to in-frame clones, with some not included. The V and J calls and clone size were taken over from that table, and D and trimming were inferred from the DNA. This sample has about 150,000 clones, with 85% to 90% found just once. The count of this clone is one. The receptor comes from a woman aged 35 to 49 with acute or convalescent COVID-19. The chain carries TRBV11-2 and TRBJ2-3; D possibly corresponds to TRBD1 (6 bases). Material: peripheral blood. CDR3 protein: CASSLPSSGTHTQYF. CDR3 coding DNA: TGTGCCAGCAGCTTACCCTCCTCAGGGACACATACGCAGTATTTT.